The clone carrying this TCR beta chain occurred a few times. The CDR3 extends over 13 amino acids. In germline, CDR1 is SGHNT, CDR2 YENEEA. V lost 5 bases to trimming and J lost 5 bases, with 13 bases between them. As processed by the authors: Nucleated cell number was recorded as an estimate derived from reference gene primer amplification. Sequencing used immunoSEQ multiplex PCR; TCRdb keeps in-frame clones, though not all of them. That table is the source of V, J and clone size, and D and trimming were worked out from the DNA. The sample includes 450,000 or so clones, approximately 90% of them seen just once. The entry originates in a study of blood T cell repertoires in COVID-19. Study context: Samples taken during acute and convalescent COVID-19 were collected in the United States, Italy and Spain. From T cells, B-cell-depleted T cells, or PBMCs came the material, which was cDNA or gDNA.

Seattle's enrolled individuals joined amid active infection and were then monitored longitudinally. J is TRBJ2-7 and V is TRBV11-3, with D tentatively TRBD2 (5 bases). The sequence derives from a man aged 18 to 29 with COVID-19, enrolled during active disease. The sequenced sample consisted of peripheral blood. CDR3: CASSPAPGDEQYF. The CDR3 region has the DNA TGTGCCAGCAGCCCCGCCCCCGGGGACGAGCAGTACTTC.